Below, 30 T cell receptor beta chains from the same sample are listed, as sequenced in a study of technical replicates of blood from a handful of donors. The assay was immunoSEQ multiplex PCR, and TCRdb's table has in-frame clones only and misses some. Found here are about 100,000 clones, about 95% of them singletons; the top ten hold under 0.35%. The sample consisted of T cells isolated from PBMCs. The receptors were sampled from a human donor in good health.

The chain combines TRBV27 with TRBJ2-5, with a weak D call TRBD1 (6 bases). Germline V gives CDR1 MNHEY, CDR2 SMNVEV (reference sequence). There are 13 residues in the CDR3. V lost 11 bases, J lost 3 bases, and 16 bases lay in between. DNA for the CDR3: TGTGCCGCGGCCGGGACACGGGAAGAGACCCAGTACTTC. It codes for CAAAGTREETQYF.

The chain couples TRBV5-5 to TRBJ2-1, with TRBD2 matching over 12 bases. The CDR3 sequence is 15 residues long. Germline V gene data show CDR1 as SGHKS and CDR2 as YYEKEE (reference sequence). V lost 0 bases and J lost 10; bases outside the gene matches: 5. The CDR3 DNA reads as TGTGCCAGCAGCTTGGCTAGCGGGAGGGCGCGGGAGCAGTTCTTC. Its translation: CASSLASGRAREQFF.

The gene calls are TRBV5-1 and TRBJ2-1; TRBD2 aligns across 7 bases. The CDR3 runs to 13 residues. Losses at the gene ends were 7 bases for V and 8 bases for J; bases not matched to a gene: 9. In germline, CDR1 is SGHRS, CDR2 YFSETQ. CDR3 residues: CASGWGGTDEQFF. The CDR3 DNA reads TGCGCCAGCGGGTGGGGAGGGACGGATGAGCAGTTCTTC.

The chain has TRBV4-1 and TRBJ2-7; TRBD2 matches 10 bases. Germline lookup yields CDR1 MGHRA and CDR2 YSYEKL. The CDR3 length is 16 residues. V lost 0 bases, J lost 4 bases, and 6 bases stayed unmatched. The CDR3 nucleotides are TGCGCCAGCAGCCAAGATAGAAGCGGGAGGGCTTACGAGCAGTACTTC. Amino acid sequence: CASSQDRSGRAYEQYF.

The chain couples TRBV11-2 to TRBJ2-3, with D perhaps matching TRBD1 (6 bases). The ends were cut back, 7 bases at V and 2 bases at J, with 13 bases in the middle. CDR3 length: 14 amino acids. The germline V gene has CDR1 SGHAT and CDR2 FQNNGV. The CDR3 protein is CASKTGPNTDTQYF. Here the CDR3 DNA reads TGTGCCAGCAAGACAGGCCCTAACACAGATACGCAGTATTTT.

V and J are TRBV29-1 and TRBJ2-1; TRBD2 is a possible D gene (6 bases). The germline CDR1 and CDR2 sequences are SQVTM and ANQGSEA. The ends were cut back, 8 bases at V and 1 base at J, with 12 bases in the middle. The CDR3 runs 13 residues. The CDR3, as DNA: TGCAGCTATCAAGGAGGGTCCTACAATGAGCAGTTCTTC. Amino acids: CSYQGGSYNEQFF.

This clone was seen a single time. The chain has TRBV7-6 and TRBJ2-7, with D unclear. Between the trimmed V and J ends, which lost 3 bases and 1 base, there was a span of 7 bases. Germline CDR1 reads SGHVS; CDR2 reads FNYEAQ. The CDR3 is 13 amino acids. CDR3 residues: CASSLSVSYEQYF. The CDR3 region has the DNA TGTGCCAGCAGCTTGTCTGTTTCCTACGAGCAGTACTTC.

The chain uses TRBV6-1 and TRBJ1-5, with 8 bases that match TRBD1. The CDR3 runs to 15 residues. With 7 bases clipped from V and 3 bases from J, the junction kept 8 bases outside the gene matches. The germline V gene has CDR1 MNHNS and CDR2 SASEGT. CDR3 in DNA: TGTGCCAGCACCCAAGGACAGGGAACCAATCAGCCCCAGCATTTT. Its protein is CASTQGQGTNQPQHF.

The chain recombines TRBV9 with TRBJ1-2; D may be TRBD1 (6 bases). The CDR3 has 14 amino acids. The V gene's germline CDR1 is SGDLS and CDR2 YYNGEE. The germline V and J ends were trimmed by 4 bases and 7 bases, with 17 bases remaining between them. As DNA, the CDR3 is TGTGCCAGCAGCCGGGGAGGGGACATCCGTGGCTACACCTTC. Protein product: CASSRGGDIRGYTF.

This chain links TRBV6-5 with TRBJ2-1, with 9 nucleotides matching TRBD2. The germline gives CDR1 MNHEY, CDR2 SVGAGI. The CDR3 is 14 residues long. The junction had 6 bases not matched to a gene; V was cut back by 4 bases and J by 8 bases. The CDR3, as DNA: TGTGCCAGCAGTTTCGATAGCGGGAGCGATGAGCAGTTCTTC. This encodes CASSFDSGSDEQFF.

This clone has a single count. This sequence joins TRBV7-3 and TRBJ2-5; TRBD1 agrees at 10 bases. The germline gives CDR1 SGHTA, CDR2 FQGTGA. The CDR3 covers 16 residues. The J segment lost 5 bases and the V segment lost 4 bases, leaving 10 bases of the junction unmatched. CDR3 sequence (DNA): TGTGCCAGCAGCTGGGGAAGGGACAGGGGATGGGAGACCCAGTACTTC. Translated: CASSWGRDRGWETQYF.

The chain couples TRBV19 to TRBJ1-1, with 7 bases identical to TRBD1. Germline assignment: CDR1 LNHDA and CDR2 SQIVND (reference sequence). There are 14 residues in the CDR3. V shed 6 bases and J 5 bases; nucleotides not matched to a gene: 9. The CDR3 bases are TGTGCCAGTAGGCCAGACAGGGCTGTGACTGAAGCTTTCTTT. It translates to CASRPDRAVTEAFF.

The chain links TRBV5-6 to TRBJ2-7, with D tentatively TRBD2 (6 bases). The CDR3 is 13 amino acids. Germline V gene data show CDR1 as SGHDT and CDR2 as YYEEEE. The ends were cut back, 7 bases at V and 3 bases at J, with 14 bases in the middle. CDR3 protein: CASQGGENYEQYF. In DNA, the CDR3 is TGTGCCAGCCAAGGAGGGGAGAACTACGAGCAGTACTTC.

The chain combines TRBV28 with TRBJ1-2; 8 positions agree with TRBD1. This CDR3 spans 14 amino acids. V shed 8 bases, J shed 5 bases, and the junction held 10 bases outside the gene matches. Germline CDR1 reads MDHEN; CDR2 reads SYDVKM. The CDR3 DNA follows: TGTGCCAGCTTAAAAGCAGGGGGCGTTTATGGCTACACCTTC. It is translated as CASLKAGGVYGYTF.

V is TRBV6-5 and J is TRBJ2-1, with 9 bases identical to TRBD2. CDR1 and CDR2 (germline): MNHEY, SVGAGI. The CDR3 sequence is 14 residues long. Trimming cost V 6 bases and J 10 bases; bases outside gene matches: 10. CDR3 amino acids: CASRPGTSSAEQFF. CDR3 nucleotides: TGTGCCAGCAGACCGGGGACTAGCTCGGCCGAGCAGTTCTTC.

The V gene is TRBV27, the J gene TRBJ2-5, with D hard to call. Per germline, CDR1 MNHEY and CDR2 SMNVEV (reference sequence). CDR3 size: 15 residues. Trimming left V 5 bases short and J 4 bases short, with 17 bases between. DNA for the CDR3: TGTGCCAGCAGTCCCTACAACTGGAGATTAGAGACCCAGTACTTC. Amino acid sequence: CASSPYNWRLETQYF.

The chain employs TRBV2 and TRBJ2-3, with TRBD1 matching 8 bases. The CDR3 sequence is 16 residues long. V was clipped by 3 bases and J by 4 bases; unmatched bases: 9. Germline loops: CDR1 SNHLY, CDR2 FYNNEI. CDR3 residues: CASSDWGQGAADTQYF. The CDR3 nucleotides are TGTGCCAGCAGTGATTGGGGGCAGGGGGCCGCAGATACGCAGTATTTT.

J is TRBJ2-7 and V is TRBV11-3; TRBD1 matches 10 bases. CDR1 and CDR2 from the germline V gene are SGHNT and YENEEA. Trimming at V came to 7 bases and at J to 10 bases, leaving 13 bases not matched to a gene. This CDR3 contains 14 residues. This CDR3 reads CASIILPGQGQQYF. As DNA, the CDR3 is TGTGCCAGCATCATCCTACCGGGACAGGGGCAACAGTACTTC.

The V and J genes are TRBV6-1 and TRBJ2-7; 11 bases match TRBD2. CDR3 length: 13 amino acids. Germline-derived CDR1 and CDR2 are MNHNS and SASEGT. J lost 3 bases, V lost 10 bases, and 5 bases had no gene match. CDR3 sequence reads: CATLAGAGYEQYF. The CDR3 DNA is TGTGCCACACTAGCGGGAGCGGGCTACGAGCAGTACTTC.

The V and J genes are TRBV19 and TRBJ2-2; maybe TRBD1 (5 bases). This CDR3 region has 14 residues. Trimming removed 4 bases at V and 5 bases at J, with 11 bases between. In germline, CDR1 is LNHDA, CDR2 SQIVND (reference sequence). The DNA for the CDR3 is TGTGCCAGTAGTAATGGGGCGCGAACCGGGGAGCTGTTTTTT. Protein: CASSNGARTGELFF.

V and J are TRBV29-1 and TRBJ2-7; 7 bases are a match to TRBD2. The CDR3 extends over 13 amino acids. Germline lookup yields CDR1 SQVTM and CDR2 ANQGSEA. J was trimmed by 0 bases and V by 7 bases; bases with no gene match: 6. The CDR3 DNA follows: TGCAGCGCGCGGGGGACCAGCTCCTACGAGCAGTACTTC. Its protein is CSARGTSSYEQYF.

V usage is TRBV5-6 and J usage is TRBJ1-5; D possibly corresponds to TRBD1 (6 bases). Germline V gives CDR1 SGHDT, CDR2 YYEEEE. This CDR3 region has 17 residues. V was shortened by 0 bases and J by 1 base, with 14 bases between the two germline ends. Here the CDR3 reads CASSLARGSWSNQPQHF. CDR3 bases: TGTGCCAGCAGCTTGGCCAGGGGAAGTTGGAGCAATCAGCCCCAGCATTTT.

The genes are TRBV30 and TRBJ2-2; 9 positions agree with TRBD2. The germline gives CDR1 GTSNPN, CDR2 SVGIG (reference sequence). V lost 8 bases and J lost 0; bases outside the gene matches: 10. This CDR3 is built from 16 residues. As DNA, the CDR3 is TGTGCCAGAGCGAGCGGGAGGCCCGCGAACACCGGGGAGCTGTTTTTT. It yields the protein CARASGRPANTGELFF.

The CDR3 sequence: CASRGSQDYGYTF. The CDR3 bases are TGTGCCAGCAGGGGCTCGCAAGACTATGGCTACACCTTC. This rearrangement joins TRBV7-3 to TRBJ1-2; D uncertain. The V end lost 6 bases, the J end lost 3 bases, and 11 bases lay between the germline ends. Germline CDR1 SGHTA, CDR2 FQGTGA. This CDR3 is 13 amino acids long. The entire variable domain, with the rest obtained from reference TRBV7-3 and TRBJ1-2, is as follows: GAGVSQTPSNKVTEKGKYVELRCDPISGHTALYWYRQSLGQGPEFLIYFQGTGAADDSGLPNDRFFAVRPEGSVSTLKIQRTERGDSAVYLCASRGSQDYGYTFGSGTRLTVV.

This clone occurred once. This sequence joins TRBV5-1 and TRBJ2-1; possible D gene TRBD2, 5 bases. The germline gives CDR1 SGHRS, CDR2 YFSETQ. The CDR3 length is 14 residues. V lost 0 bases and J lost 8, with 12 bases in between. The CDR3 DNA is TGCGCCAGCAGCTTGGACGAAGGCGGGTATGAGCAGTTCTTC. Protein: CASSLDEGGYEQFF.

The chain carries TRBV7-9 and TRBJ2-6, with D perhaps matching TRBD1 (6 bases). The CDR3 length is 16 residues. The germline V and J ends were trimmed by 4 bases and 5 bases, with 15 bases remaining between them. CDR1 is SEHNR, CDR2 FQNEAQ, per germline (reference sequence). CDR3 in amino acids: CASSSTRTDWANVLTF. In nucleotides, the CDR3 is TGTGCCAGCAGCTCGACGCGGACAGATTGGGCCAACGTCCTGACTTTC.

Regarding this clone: Other DNA sequences in this sample translate to the same CDR3. The gene calls are TRBV9 and TRBJ1-2; D not certain. V was pared by 3 bases and J by 5 bases, with 5 bases between. CDR1 SGDLS and CDR2 YYNGEE come from the germline V gene. The CDR3 has 11 residues. DNA for the CDR3: TGTGCCAGCAGCGCGTCGTATGGCTACACCTTC. Encoded protein: CASSASYGYTF.

The chain uses TRBV7-2 and TRBJ1-5; perhaps TRBD1 as D (5 bases). Germline V lookup: CDR1 SGHTA, CDR2 FQGNSA. CDR3 length equals 13 residues. The V gene lost 2 bases and the J gene lost 5 bases, with 7 bases spanning the gap. CDR3 DNA sequence: TGTGCCAGCAGCTTATCCAGGGATCAGCCCCAGCATTTT. Translated, it gives CASSLSRDQPQHF.

The chain combines TRBV25-1 with TRBJ2-7; 7 bases line up with TRBD1. This CDR3 has 14 residues. Germline loops: CDR1 MGHDK, CDR2 SYGVNS. V trimming: 8 bases; J trimming: 1 base; junction bases outside the gene matches: 8. CDR3 sequence reads: CASGKGQSSYEQYF. In DNA, the CDR3 is TGTGCCAGCGGGAAGGGACAGTCTTCCTACGAGCAGTACTTC.

A remark on this clone: A read error may produce the germline difference seen at one junction end. The J gene is TRBJ2-3, the V gene TRBV7-7; D is perhaps TRBD1 (6 bases). This CDR3 has 14 amino acids. The germline V gene has CDR1 SSHAT and CDR2 FNYEAQ (reference sequence). This CDR3 reads CASSLDRAVDTQYF. CDR3 bases: TGTGCTAGCAGCTTGGACAGAGCCGTGGATACGCAGTATTTT.